The entry below gives a single TCR beta chain sequence along with its context. Its recognized antigen is unknown. Per-nucleotide qualities are absent, and no much larger clonotype sits a single base away. The source of the sample is a study of beta chain features in type 1 diabetes (dated by TCRdb to 2016 to 2018). At the level of the whole study: No differences in mean age, gender distribution, total cell number or subset yield were found between patients and healthy donors. Regulatory and stem cell-like memory subsets were obtained from only 8 patients and about 8 healthy donors, while naive and central memory subsets were obtained from all 30 or so donors. The study compared TCRB repertoires of sorted circulating CD4+ T cell subsets between recently diagnosed type 1 diabetes patients and matched healthy donors. Across all samples, about 110 million sorted cells were examined, and cell number per subset correlated strongly with RNA yield. Broader findings and caveats from the paper: The naive, central memory and regulatory TCRB repertoires appeared to resemble one another more closely among patients than among healthy donors. A moderate but significant shortening of TCRB CDR3 length was observed in type 1 diabetes patients in all four CD4+ subsets. Because the HLA sub-analyses included only small numbers of individuals, any influence of HLA type on TCRB rearrangement was left unresolved. PCR may preferentially amplify shorter templates, but because patient and control samples were amplified and corrected together, any resulting skew would affect both groups equally. Patients with type 1 diabetes made fewer insertions and deleted more nucleotides at VDJ recombination sites, implying thymic rearrangement abnormalities. Because cDNA was sequenced instead of genomic DNA, highly expressing activated cells could be over-represented, though the groups showed no difference in activation or CD3 levels.

Looking up the germline V gene (reference sequence) yields CDR1 LNHNV and CDR2 YYDKDF. Trimming costs V 0 bases and J 4 bases, and their ends lie 7 bases apart. From the cysteine through the phenylalanine, the CDR3 covers 13 amino acids. Of the read, only the CDR3 DNA is kept; its 39 bases are in frame from base 1. Each donor gave one peripheral blood draw, averaging roughly 100 mL, which was collected into heparinised tubes. Naive, central memory, regulatory and stem cell-like memory CD4+ T cells were sorted on a BD FACSAria II using a panel including CD45RO, CCR7, CD25, CD127, CD95 and CD27. A purity above 98% was achieved for all sorted populations. PBMCs were isolated right away by Lymphoprep density gradient centrifugation and were stained directly, without culture. So that batch effects would be minimized, each experiment stained and sorted samples in pairs, pairing one healthy donor with one patient.

The entire amount of isolated RNA was reverse transcribed using the High Capacity cDNA Reverse Transcription Kit, so the sequenced TCRB transcripts were expressed ones. Naive, central memory and regulatory T cell samples underwent deep immunoSEQ sequencing, averaging about 3.57 million total reads per sample. After sorted cells were lysed in RLT buffer, RNA was extracted with DNase-treated RNeasy Micro or Mini kits, with the choice depending on cell number. Each cell subset was processed on its own to prevent cross-contamination, while patient and healthy donor samples were processed together. Using the immunoSEQ multiplex PCR, TCRB sequences were amplified from cDNA into 87-bp fragments spanning the CDR3 region. The amplicons were sequenced using the Illumina HiSeq platform. The published analysis was carried out like this. Synthetic template baselines were used to correct PCR bias computationally, reads within Hamming distance 2 were collapsed, and singletons that could not be merged were discarded. Reads were aligned against IMGT so that V, D and J genes, CDR3 length and insertions or deletions at six rearrangement sites could be assigned. Clonotype counts were normalized to sorted cell number within each subset before computing true diversity and Gini coefficients with the tcR R package. The overlap coefficient, calculated on TCRB nucleotide sequences, was used to measure repertoire sharing. Out-of-frame TCRB sequences from naive cells were analyzed as a proxy for the pre-selection repertoire. TCRdb provides this immuneACCESS table in a form limited to in-frame rearrangements. Some clones are lacking; in checked studies, under half of them reflect an unresolved V gene, and why the rest are absent is not known. Clonal size and the V and J genes are those of that table, whereas D and trimming came from the DNA. This sample holds about half a million clones; 30% were observed only once. The top ten clonotypes cover 0.05% to 0.065% of the sample.

The chain employs TRBV15 and TRBJ2-7; the D gene remains uncertain. The sequenced sample was naive CD4+ T cells from blood. The cell subset or site label, read with the paper, signifies: true naive CD4+ T cells. The sequence derives from a young man in good health. This receptor has the CDR3 CATSREVDYEQYF. The DNA sequence reads TGTGCCACCAGCAGAGAAGTCGATTACGAGCAGTACTTC.